This T cell receptor (beta chain) was identified during a study of Ad26.COV2.S vaccination and SARS-CoV-2 variants (dated by TCRdb to 2020 to 2023). Notes on the research overall: Vaccine-arm donors came from COV1001, a multicentre, randomized, double-blind, placebo-controlled phase I-IIa trial of Ad26.COV2.S in healthy adults. Ad26.COV2.S was administered intramuscularly at a dose of 5x10^10 or 1x10^11 viral particles, either as one shot or as two shots given 56 days apart. The specificity and breadth of SARS-CoV-2-reactive T cell receptors after Ad26.COV2.S vaccination were assessed by TCRbeta repertoire sequencing. A total of approximately 32 samples were included in the TCR-sequenced set, comprising approximately 20 Ad26.COV2.S vaccine recipients, 5 placebo recipients and 8 SARS-CoV-2 convalescent individuals. Trial participants were randomized into five groups of five: low-dose or high-dose Ad26.COV2.S given once or twice, or placebo on both occasions. Blinding of investigators to trial group allocation was maintained during experiments and outcome assessment.

Overall study outcomes, separate from this receptor: Vaccine and placebo recipients had similar non-spike TCR breadth, a finding consistent with the vaccine containing only spike. After vaccination, substantial breadth of spike-specific CD8+ and CD4+ T cell responses was reported. Compared with placebo recipients, Ad26.COV2.S recipients showed higher spike-specific TCR breadth (P = 0.0014). It was noted by the authors that total T cell responses may have been underestimated by the TCR breadth and depth analyses. The study was not powered for comparison of responses between vaccine doses or regimens.

Of note for this clone: The target of this receptor is not known. No much larger clone is present one base from it, and per-base qualities are unavailable.

From a lookup of the germline V gene, CDR1 and CDR2 are SGHVS and FQNEAQ. V lost 4 bases and J lost 5 bases, and the count of bases not matched to a germline gene is 5. The CDR3 covers 15 residues, taking in both the cysteine and the phenylalanine. Kept here is only the CDR3 DNA, which spans 45 bases and is read in frame from base 1. The treatment or condition label, read with the paper, signifies: 19 received Ad26.COV2.S at low or high dose, single or two shots; about five received placebo; per-sample allocation not given. For vaccine and placebo recipients, the sequenced repertoires came from samples collected on day 63 after the first injection. Between 29 July and 7 August 2020, Cohort 1b enrolled approximately 26 adults aged 18-55 years at one site in Boston, USA. Ad26.COV2.S consisted of a replication-incompetent adenovirus type 26 vector by which a prefusion-stabilized SARS-CoV-2 spike protein from the original Wuhan strain was expressed.

The immunoSEQ Assay was used to sequence TCRbeta CDR3 regions. After extraction, genomic DNA underwent amplification by bias-controlled multiplex PCR, followed by high-throughput sequencing. In the source study's methods: To quantify the absolute abundance of every unique TCRbeta CDR3 region, sequences were collapsed and filtered. T cell fraction was estimated by normalizing TCRbeta template counts to usable DNA, which was measured by amplifying reference genes present in all nucleated cells. Repertoire TCRs were annotated as SARS-CoV-2-specific when V gene, CDR3 amino acid sequence and J gene were exactly matched to a known reactive TCR set. The reference SARS-CoV-2 TCR set came from MIRA and was filtered for enrichment in COVID-19-positive ImmuneCODE repertoires, removing public or cross-reactive TCRs. Using the MIRA antigens, annotated TCRs were further analysed by specific ORF or by position within an ORF. Breadth was defined as annotated unique rearrangements over total unique productive rearrangements; depth was the summed frequency of those rearrangements. Group comparisons of TCR breadth used two-sided Wilcoxon rank-sum tests. TCRdb took this table from immuneACCESS and kept in-frame rearrangements with V and J called. Such tables lack part of the clones; where checked against another copy, unresolved V genes explain under half of the gap, and the rest is unexplained. V and J calls plus clone size are reproduced from that table; the DNA served to infer D and trimming. This sample is represented by a few hundred thousand clones; roughly four fifths of them were singletons. The top ten hold roughly 7.4% of the sample.

Sequenced material: peripheral blood, taken in a trial of Ad26.COV2.S vaccine versus placebo. The V gene is TRBV7-8 and the J gene is TRBJ1-6; 7 of the junction bases match TRBD1. This clonotype was sampled from a person between 18 and 60 years old who received the Ad26.COV2.S COVID-19 vaccine or a placebo. CDR3 sequence: CASSSRDSNNSPLHF. The DNA reads as follows: TGTGCCAGCAGCTCCAGGGACAGCAATAATTCACCCCTCCACTTT.